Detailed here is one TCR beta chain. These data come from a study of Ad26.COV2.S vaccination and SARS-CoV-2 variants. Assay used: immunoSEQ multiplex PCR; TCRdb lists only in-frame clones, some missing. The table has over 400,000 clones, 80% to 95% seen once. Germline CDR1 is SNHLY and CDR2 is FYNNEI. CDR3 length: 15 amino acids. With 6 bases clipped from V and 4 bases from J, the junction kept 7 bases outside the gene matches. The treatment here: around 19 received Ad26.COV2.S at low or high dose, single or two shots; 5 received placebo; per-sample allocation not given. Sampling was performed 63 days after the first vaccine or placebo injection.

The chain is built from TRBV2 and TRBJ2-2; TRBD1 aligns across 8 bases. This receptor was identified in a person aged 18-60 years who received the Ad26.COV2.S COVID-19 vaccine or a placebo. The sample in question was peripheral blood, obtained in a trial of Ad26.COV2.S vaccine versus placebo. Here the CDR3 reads CASRDRGDGTGELFF. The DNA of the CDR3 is TGTGCCAGCAGAGACAGGGGAGATGGCACCGGGGAGCTGTTTTTT.